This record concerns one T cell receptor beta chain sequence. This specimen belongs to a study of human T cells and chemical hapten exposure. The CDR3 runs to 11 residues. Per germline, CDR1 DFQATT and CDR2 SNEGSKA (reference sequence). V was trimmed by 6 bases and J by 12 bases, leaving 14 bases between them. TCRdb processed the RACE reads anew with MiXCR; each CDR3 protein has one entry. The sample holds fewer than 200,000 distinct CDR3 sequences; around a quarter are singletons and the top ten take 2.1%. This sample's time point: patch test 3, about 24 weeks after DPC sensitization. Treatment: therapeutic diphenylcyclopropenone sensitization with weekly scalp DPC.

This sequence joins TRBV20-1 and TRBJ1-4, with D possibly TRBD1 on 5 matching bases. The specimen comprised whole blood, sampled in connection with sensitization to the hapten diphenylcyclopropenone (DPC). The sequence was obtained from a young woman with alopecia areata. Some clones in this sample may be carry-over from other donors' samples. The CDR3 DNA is TGCAGTGCCAGGGACCAGGTAGAACTGTTTTTT. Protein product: CSARDQVELFF.